This T cell receptor beta chain came from a study of cytomegalovirus exposure and HLA in healthy donors. About the study: As released early, the data held approximately 80 million unique TCRs from HLA-typed donors. Overall study results and limits: Highly shared variants forming one cluster were likely a sequencing artifact. TRBV6-2, TRBV6-3 and some other V segments were unresolvable in 87-base-pair reads.

CDR1 and CDR2 from the germline V gene are KGHSH and LQKENI. There are 15 residues in the CDR3. V lost 9 bases and J lost 0, with 16 bases in between. As concerns this clone: Its cognate antigen is unknown.

The PCR contained 60 Vbeta and 13 Jbeta primers. Sequencing was performed with immunoSEQ multiplex PCR; in TCRdb, only in-frame clones are kept and a portion is missing. This sample's clone table lists tens of thousands of clones. The sequenced sample consisted of PBMCs. The receptor was derived from a young woman in good health and CMV-seronegative. The rearrangement joins TRBV18 to TRBJ2-3; D is possibly TRBD1 (6 bases). CDR3 nucleotide sequence: TGTGCCAGTTCTAAAGGGGGAACTAGCACAGATACGCAGTATTTT. It specifies CASSKGGTSTDTQYF.